One and the same sample provided the 22 T cell receptor beta chains below, sequenced in a study of neurological immune-mediated disorders. From the 5' RACE reads, TCRdb called clonotypes with MiXCR, one entry per CDR3 protein. The sample consists of roughly 50,000 distinct CDR3 sequences, 15% to 20% of them appearing once. The specimen sequenced was PBMCs. The receptors were gathered from a man in his fifties or sixties in good health.

This clonotype was detected many times. This chain joins TRBV27 and TRBJ2-2; the D gene is possibly TRBD2 (7 bases). This CDR3 has 14 residues. With 7 bases removed from V and 5 bases from J, the gap between germline ends came to 14 bases. From germline, CDR1 is MNHEY and CDR2 SMNVEV (reference sequence). The CDR3, as DNA: TGTGCCAGCAAACGGGGGGCGAGGACCGGGGAGCTGTTTTTT. Translation: CASKRGARTGELFF.

This clonotype was seen many times. The chain joins TRBV7-2 to TRBJ2-5; 7 bases fit TRBD1. This CDR3 spans 12 amino acids. J gave up 7 bases and V 4 bases, and 3 bases lay outside the gene matches. The V gene's germline CDR1 is SGHTA and CDR2 FQGNSA. This CDR3 is CASSSRDRTQYF. Written as DNA, the CDR3 is TGTGCCAGCAGCTCCCGGGACAGGACCCAGTACTTC. Variable domain in full (rest from reference TRBV7-2 and TRBJ2-5): GAGVSQSPSNKVTEKGKDVELRCDPISGHTALYWYRQSLGQGLEFLIYFQGNSAPDKSGLPSDRFSAERTGGSVSTLTIQRTQQEDSAVYLCASSSRDRTQYFGPGTRLLVL.

In its sample, this clonotype was seen many times. The J gene is TRBJ2-5, the V gene TRBV5-1; D not resolved. Trimming left V 0 bases short and J 5 bases short, with 11 bases between. This CDR3 contains 14 residues. CDR1 is SGHRS and CDR2 is YFSETQ in the germline V gene. CDR3 nucleotide sequence: TGCGCCAGCAGCTTGGAATCCCCCACGGAGACCCAGTACTTC. Amino acid sequence: CASSLESPTETQYF.

This clonotype came up many times. This chain joins TRBV7-9 and TRBJ2-3; D not certain. The CDR3 is made up of 16 amino acids. Deletions cut 2 bases from V and 2 bases from J, with 14 bases between. Germline V gene data show CDR1 as SEHNR and CDR2 as FQNEAQ (reference sequence). The CDR3 region is CASSLMAWAPTDTQYF. DNA of the CDR3: TGTGCCAGCAGCTTAATGGCCTGGGCCCCCACAGATACGCAGTATTTT.

J is TRBJ1-5 and V is TRBV19; 7 bases match TRBD1. Germline loops: CDR1 LNHDA, CDR2 SQIVND (reference sequence). The CDR3 totals 14 residues. V lost 5 bases and J lost 4; bases outside the gene matches: 5. The CDR3 sequence is CASSGRQGNQPQHF. Written as DNA, the CDR3 is TGTGCCAGTAGTGGAAGACAGGGAAATCAGCCCCAGCATTTT.

This clonotype was picked up many times. V is TRBV7-2 and J is TRBJ2-7; D is uncertain. Trimming took 1 base from V and 2 from J, leaving 9 bases between them. CDR1 is SGHTA and CDR2 is FQGNSA in the germline V gene. The CDR3 loop spans 14 amino acids. CDR3 amino acids: CASSLGGVTYEQYF. DNA for the CDR3: TGTGCCAGCAGCTTAGGGGGTGTAACCTACGAGCAGTACTTC.

The table lists this clonotype with many counts. The chain uses TRBV20-1 and TRBJ2-1; D unclear. Germline V CDR1 and CDR2: DFQATT, SNEGSKA (reference sequence). The V end was cut by 2 bases, the J end by 1 base, with 18 bases between. The CDR3 is made up of 17 amino acids. CDR3 sequence (DNA): TGCAGTGCTAGATCTCCGGTCCCTATGCCTTCCTACAATGAGCAGTTCTTC. This sequence encodes CSARSPVPMPSYNEQFF.

This clonotype was seen repeatedly, ten times or more. The chain links TRBV10-2 to TRBJ2-7, with TRBD2 as a possible D gene (5 bases). The V end was cut by 3 bases, the J end by 3 bases, with 6 bases between. Germline V lookup: CDR1 WSHSY, CDR2 SAAADI. This CDR3 comprises 12 residues. The CDR3 nucleotides read TGCGCCAGCAGTGATCGGGACTACGAGCAGTACTTC. Amino acids: CASSDRDYEQYF.

This clonotype was picked up many times. The rearrangement links TRBV6-1 to TRBJ2-7, with 13 bases matching TRBD2. Trimming cost V 8 bases and J 5 bases; bases outside gene matches: 3. This CDR3 contains 13 residues. Germline V gives CDR1 MNHNS, CDR2 SASEGT. CDR3 sequence: CASGLAGADEQYF. The CDR3 nucleotides read TGTGCCAGCGGACTAGCGGGAGCAGACGAGCAGTACTTC.

V is TRBV7-2 and J is TRBJ2-6, with D perhaps given as TRBD1 or TRBD2 (6 bases each). Trimming took 5 bases from V and 6 from J, leaving 17 bases between them. Germline V lookup: CDR1 SGHTA, CDR2 FQGNSA. There are 16 residues in the CDR3. CDR3: CASSQVRGPVANVLTF. The CDR3 coding sequence is TGTGCCAGCAGCCAAGTCCGGGGGCCTGTGGCCAACGTCCTGACTTTC.

This clonotype has more than one count but fewer than ten. V usage is TRBV14 and J usage is TRBJ1-1; the D is unclear. Germline V gene sequence: CDR1 SGHDN, CDR2 FVKESK. CDR3 length equals 18 residues. V was shortened by 3 bases and J by 8 bases, with 28 bases between the two germline ends. CDR3 protein: CASSHPRQALSRVPEAFF. DNA of the CDR3: TGTGCCAGCAGCCACCCCCGGCAGGCACTATCCCGGGTCCCCGAAGCTTTCTTT.

This clonotype has a count of ten or more. J is TRBJ1-2 and V is TRBV20-1, with TRBD1 matching 8 bases. The CDR3 covers 11 residues. Germline V CDR1 and CDR2: DFQATT, SNEGSKA (reference sequence). The CDR3 DNA reads as TGCAGAGCGACAGGGGCCTATGGCTACACCTTC. Translating gives CRATGAYGYTF.

This clonotype was counted ten times or more. The chain has TRBV7-2 and TRBJ2-3; unclear D gene. Germline V gene sequence: CDR1 SGHTA, CDR2 FQGNSA. The germline V and J ends were trimmed by 3 bases and 10 bases, with 17 bases remaining between them. CDR3 length equals 14 residues. The CDR3 DNA is TGTGCCAGCAGCTTCCGAACAGTTGGGTATGCGCAGTATTTT. Translating it yields CASSFRTVGYAQYF.

This clonotype came up many times. The chain joins TRBV4-2 to TRBJ1-2; D gene uncertain. CDR3 length equals 14 residues. Trimming removed 6 bases at V and 4 bases at J, with 15 bases between. CDR1 LGHNA and CDR2 YNFKEQ come from the germline V gene. CDR3 residues: CASSLDPGVYGYTF. In DNA, the CDR3 is TGTGCCAGCAGTCTTGATCCTGGCGTCTATGGCTACACCTTC.

Ten or more counts support this clonotype. The chain carries TRBV4-3 and TRBJ2-7; D is ambiguous. Trimming removed 0 bases at V and 2 bases at J, with 8 bases between. There are 14 residues in the CDR3. Germline values: CDR1 LGHNA, CDR2 YSLEER. CDR3 DNA sequence: TGCGCCAGCAGCCAAGATTGGAAGGCCTACGAGCAGTACTTC. Its protein product is CASSQDWKAYEQYF.

This clonotype appeared many times. The rearrangement uses TRBV5-1 and TRBJ1-1; D is possibly TRBD1 (5 bases). Germline-derived CDR1 and CDR2 are SGHRS and YFSETQ. The CDR3 is 16 residues long. Trimming cost V 0 bases and J 1 base, with 13 bases left between them. CDR3 in amino acids: CASSLATGMRNTEAFF. The CDR3 DNA reads as TGCGCCAGCAGCTTGGCCACAGGTATGAGGAACACTGAAGCTTTCTTT.

In its sample, this clonotype was seen many times. The rearrangement links TRBV7-3 to TRBJ1-6, with D perhaps matching TRBD1 (6 bases). The V and J ends lost 3 bases and 10 bases respectively, with 19 bases between them. The CDR3 runs to 16 residues. Germline loops: CDR1 SGHTA, CDR2 FQGTGA. Here the CDR3 DNA reads TGTGCCAGCAGCTTGAACAGGGTGGGGAATGGGTCACCCCTCCACTTT. Encoded protein: CASSLNRVGNGSPLHF.

The sample holds many counts of this clonotype. The chain links TRBV5-1 to TRBJ2-1, with 9 bases matching TRBD1. V trimming: 4 bases; J trimming: 8 bases; junction bases outside the gene matches: 10. The length of the CDR3 is 15 residues. Looked up from germline, CDR1 is SGHRS and CDR2 is YFSETQ. The CDR3 DNA reads TGCGCCAGCAGCGAGGGACAGGGTGAGGGAGATGAGCAGTTCTTC. Its translation: CASSEGQGEGDEQFF.

The chain carries TRBV7-6 and TRBJ2-3, with D perhaps TRBD2 (5 bases). Germline V CDR1 and CDR2: SGHVS, FNYEAQ. V was trimmed by 0 bases and J by 9 bases, leaving 13 bases between them. The length of the CDR3 is 14 residues. CDR3 bases: TGTGCCAGCAGCTTAGCAGGAGGCGAGAGGACGCAGTATTTT. The encoded protein is CASSLAGGERTQYF. Filled out from reference TRBV7-6 and TRBJ2-3, the complete variable domain reads GAGVSQSPRYKVTKRGQDVALRCDPISGHVSLYWYRQALGQGPEFLTYFNYEAQQDKSGLPNDRFSAERPEGSISTLTIQRTEQRDSAMYRCASSLAGGERTQYFGPGTRLTVL.

At least ten counts were recorded for this clonotype. The rearrangement uses TRBV5-1 and TRBJ1-5; perhaps TRBD1 as D (5 bases). V was pared by 0 bases and J by 7 bases, with 14 bases between. In germline, CDR1 is SGHRS, CDR2 YFSETQ. The CDR3 totals 15 residues. In DNA form, the CDR3 reads TGCGCCAGCAGCTTGGACAGGCCTGGCCCCCAGCCCCAGCATTTT. The encoded protein is CASSLDRPGPQPQHF.

At least ten counts were recorded for this clonotype. This chain links TRBV12-3 or TRBV12-4 with TRBJ2-7; D possibly matches TRBD1 or TRBD2 (5 bases each). The V and J ends lost 7 bases and 1 base respectively, with 14 bases between them. This CDR3 spans 14 amino acids. The CDR3 sequence is CASTRIGESYEQYF. CDR3 DNA: TGTGCCAGCACCCGTATAGGGGAGTCCTACGAGCAGTACTTC.

A remark on this clonotype: It is likely a read error, because the conserved phenylalanine at the end of the CDR3 is missing. The V gene is TRBV20-1, the J gene TRBJ2-5; D might be TRBD2 (6 bases). The CDR3 loop spans 11 amino acids. Looked up from germline, CDR1 is DFQATT and CDR2 is SNEGSKA (reference sequence). V dropped 5 bases and J dropped 4 bases, with 8 bases sitting between them. CDR3 region: CSAGGRETQYL. The DNA of the CDR3 is TGCAGTGCTGGGGGGAGAGAGACCCAGTACTTA.